Listed below are T cell receptor beta chains from one sample, sequenced in a study of CD8 T cells in ankylosing spondylitis. In TCRdb, the 5' RACE reads were re-called with MiXCR into one record per CDR3 protein. The table includes about 540,000 distinct CDR3 sequences, about 13% detected once. Sequences were obtained from blood, either unsorted or a sorted T cell fraction (not recorded which). These receptor sequences come from a male donor with ankylosing spondylitis. Each CDR3 is given with its conserved first and last residue. D genes are given only for firm matches. Only some rows state a clone size, as once, few, many or a class for expanded clones.

size	V	D	J	DNA	CDR3
-	TRBV18	TRBD2	TRBJ2-3	TGTGCCAGCTCACCCCAGCGGGAGGAGACAGATACGCAGTATTTT	CASSPQREETDTQYF
many	TRBV12-3/TRBV12-4	TRBD1	TRBJ1-1	TGTGCCAGTAGTCTGGGACAGAAGAACACTGAAGCTTTCTTT	CASSLGQKNTEAFF
-	TRBV29-1	TRBD2	TRBJ2-1	TGCAGCGTTAAGTTGGCGGGAGATGGTGAGCAGTTCTTC	CSVKLAGDGEQFF
-	TRBV18	-	TRBJ1-4	TGTGCCAGCTCACCACCTTCAGGGCAAGGCGAAAAACTGTTTTTT	CASSPPSGQGEKLFF
many	TRBV27	-	TRBJ2-2	TGTGCCAGCGGTTGGTCCGGCGGCACCGGGGAGCTGTTTTTT	CASGWSGGTGELFF
few	TRBV29-1	-	TRBJ2-1	TGCAGCGTTGAAGGGGTTCGGGAGCAGTTCTTC	CSVEGVREQFF
-	TRBV5-5	-	TRBJ1-5	TGTGCCAGCAAGAAGGGGGAACGAGCTGATCAGCCCCAGCATTTT	CASKKGERADQPQHF
-	TRBV19	TRBD2	TRBJ2-7	TGTGCCAGTAGTCCTCTAGCGGGAGACACCAACGAGCAGTACTTC	CASSPLAGDTNEQYF
few	TRBV5-5	TRBD2	TRBJ2-3	TGTGCCAGCAGTTCGGGACTAGCGCGCCCGGGGGATACGCAGTATTTT	CASSSGLARPGDTQYF
-	TRBV6-2/TRBV6-3	-	TRBJ2-7	TGTGCCAGCAGTCCTACTAACCAAGGGGGCTACGAGCAGTACTTC	CASSPTNQGGYEQYF
few	TRBV5-6	-	TRBJ2-2	TGTGCCAGCAGCTCGCGCGTCAACTACTACACCGGGGAGCTGTTTTTT	CASSSRVNYYTGELFF
many	TRBV3-1	TRBD2	TRBJ2-1	TGTGCCAGCAGCCAAGATATGACTAGCGAATACAATGAGCAGTTCTTC	CASSQDMTSEYNEQFF
many	TRBV20-1	TRBD1	TRBJ1-5	TGCAGTGCTAGATCCCGGACAGGGCAACAGCCCCAGCATTTT	CSARSRTGQQPQHF
-	TRBV2	TRBD1	TRBJ1-6	TGTGCCAGCAGTGAAGGGGGGACAGGGGATTATTCACCCCTCCACTTT	CASSEGGTGDYSPLHF
-	TRBV29-1	-	TRBJ1-4	TGCAGCGTTGAGTTTCTTGCAACTAATGAAAAACTGTTTTTT	CSVEFLATNEKLFF
few	TRBV29-1	-	TRBJ1-2	TGCAGCGCCCCCTCGGGGGAGGGCATCTTCTATGGCTACACCTTC	CSAPSGEGIFYGYTF
-	TRBV11-2	-	TRBJ2-1	TGTGCCAGCAGCTTGGGACGCACCCTGAAGAGCGACAATGAGCAGTTCTTC	CASSLGRTLKSDNEQFF
many	TRBV12-3/TRBV12-4	-	TRBJ1-1	TGTGCCAGCAGTTCACAAACCAATTTGAACACTGAAGCTTTCTTT	CASSSQTNLNTEAFF
few	TRBV11-1	-	TRBJ2-1	TGTGCCAGCAGCCCCTGGGGTTCGAGGCGAATTTCCTACAATGAGCAGTTCTTC	CASSPWGSRRISYNEQFF
few	TRBV3-1	-	TRBJ2-1	TGTGCCAGCAGCAGGAGGAAATGGGAGGCCATGAATGAGCAGTTCTTC	CASSRRKWEAMNEQFF
few	TRBV10-3	TRBD2	TRBJ2-3	TGTGCCATCAGAGGGGGGCGGGGGGCAGATACGCAGTATTTT	CAIRGGRGADTQYF
-	TRBV29-1	-	TRBJ2-7	TGCAGCGGGGCAGAAAGGACTTACGAGCAGTACTTC	CSGAERTYEQYF
many	TRBV2	TRBD1	TRBJ1-4	TGTGCCAGCAGTAAGGACAGGGGGCGGTTGGAACTGTTTTTT	CASSKDRGRLELFF
-	TRBV7-2	TRBD1	TRBJ2-5	TGTGCCAGCAGCTTCCCGGGGACAGGGCTAGAGACCCAGTACTTC	CASSFPGTGLETQYF
-	TRBV12-3/TRBV12-4	-	TRBJ2-2	TGTGCCAGCAGTTCAGTAATGAACACCGGGGAGCTGTTTTTT	CASSSVMNTGELFF
few	TRBV3-1	TRBD1	TRBJ2-1	TGTGCCAGCAGCATCGGACAGGGGGTTAATGAGCAGTTCTTC	CASSIGQGVNEQFF
-	TRBV5-5	-	TRBJ2-1	TGTGCCAGCAGCCTCCTTCGGGGCAAAGGGTACAATGAGCAGTTCTTC	CASSLLRGKGYNEQFF
-	TRBV20-1	-	TRBJ1-5	TGCAGTGCTAGAAGGGGCCCCAGGGAAGGCAATCAGCCCCAGCATTTT	CSARRGPREGNQPQHF
few	TRBV29-1	TRBD1	TRBJ2-1	TGCAGCGTTGAAGACGACAGGGGAGAGTTCTTC	CSVEDDRGEFF
-	TRBV19	-	TRBJ1-6	TGTGCCAGTAGTATCCAGATAGGAGGCAATTCACCCCTCCACTTT	CASSIQIGGNSPLHF
-	TRBV11-2	-	TRBJ2-7	TGTGCCAGCAGCTTACTTGGACATCCGGGCTACGAGCAGTACTTC	CASSLLGHPGYEQYF
many	TRBV5-5	-	TRBJ2-3	TGTGCCAGCAGCCGGACCGGGACAGATACGCAGTATTTT	CASSRTGTDTQYF
-	TRBV5-1	-	TRBJ2-1	TGCGCCAGCAGCTTGGTCCCCCTGGGCAATGAGCAGTTCTTC	CASSLVPLGNEQFF
-	TRBV18	-	TRBJ1-5	TGTGCCAGCTCACCAGAAGGAGGCAATCAGCCCCAGCATTTT	CASSPEGGNQPQHF
many	TRBV7-2	TRBD1	TRBJ2-3	TGTGCCAGCAGCTACCAGACAGGGCGCACAGATACGCAGTATTTT	CASSYQTGRTDTQYF
once	TRBV5-1	TRBD1	TRBJ2-6	TGCGCCAGCAGCTGGATGGGACAGGGGTTCTCTGGGGCCAACGTCCTGACTTTC	CASSWMGQGFSGANVLTF
-	TRBV6-1	TRBD2	TRBJ2-3	TGTGCCAGTCTCGCTAAGGAGGGAGGGCACCCCACACACACAGATACGCAGTATTTT	CASLAKEGGHPTHTDTQYF
many	TRBV25-1	-	TRBJ2-3	TGTGCCAGCAGAAGTCCAGGATACACAGATACGCAGTATTTT	CASRSPGYTDTQYF
-	TRBV15	-	TRBJ2-1	TGTGCCACCAGCAGAGCCCAGACCTACAATGAGCAGTTCTTC	CATSRAQTYNEQFF
few	TRBV7-9	-	TRBJ2-5	TGTGCCAGCAGCAAACCGGACCTGGAGACCCAGTACTTC	CASSKPDLETQYF
-	TRBV5-1	-	TRBJ2-7	TGCGCCAGCAGCTTGGAGCTCAGGTCGAAATCCTACGAGCAGTACTTC	CASSLELRSKSYEQYF
-	TRBV3-1	-	TRBJ2-1	TGTGCCAGCAGCAGCGATGCATATAGGCAGTTCTTC	CASSSDAYRQFF
many	TRBV10-3	TRBD2	TRBJ2-5	TGTGCCATCACGGGACTAGCTTACCAAGAGACCCAGTACTTC	CAITGLAYQETQYF
few	TRBV5-5	-	TRBJ1-3	TGTGCCAGCAGCTGGGGTTCTGGAAACACCATATATTTT	CASSWGSGNTIYF
many	TRBV20-1	TRBD1	TRBJ2-2	TGCAGTGCTACCGGGACAGGGAACACCGGGGAGCTGTTTTTT	CSATGTGNTGELFF
few	TRBV12-3/TRBV12-4	-	TRBJ1-5	TGTGCCAGCAGCCTGTGGAGCAATCAGCCCCAGCATTTT	CASSLWSNQPQHF
many	TRBV7-2	TRBD2	TRBJ2-3	TGTGCCAGCAGCTTCCCGGCTAGCGGGAGGGCAGATACGCAGTATTTT	CASSFPASGRADTQYF
few	TRBV6-1	TRBD2	TRBJ2-1	TGTGCCAGCAGACCTAGCGGGAGGAGGAATGAGCAGTTCTTC	CASRPSGRRNEQFF
-	TRBV6-1	-	TRBJ2-1	TGTGCCAGCACACCGGCGGGGAGCTCCTACAATGAGCAGTTCTTC	CASTPAGSSYNEQFF
-	TRBV29-1	-	TRBJ1-5	TGCAGCGTTGGGACTGGAAATAGCAATCAGCCCCAGCATTTT	CSVGTGNSNQPQHF
-	TRBV2	-	TRBJ1-2	TGTGCCAGCAGTGCAGAACGGGCCGTGGGGACCGGCTACACCTTC	CASSAERAVGTGYTF
few	TRBV12-3/TRBV12-4	TRBD2	TRBJ2-1	TGTGCCAGCAGTTTAAGGCTAGCGGGAGCGATTGAGCAGTTCTTC	CASSLRLAGAIEQFF
-	TRBV5-1	TRBD1	TRBJ1-1	TGCGCCAGCAGCGAAGGGACAGCCACTGAAGCTTTCTTT	CASSEGTATEAFF
-	TRBV3-1	-	TRBJ2-1	TGTGCCAGCAGCCAAGATCGGGACATGGAAAATGAGCAGTTCTTC	CASSQDRDMENEQFF
-	TRBV7-2	TRBD2	TRBJ2-5	TGTGCCAGCAGCTTAGGGGGTATTAGCGGGAAGGAGACCCAGTACTTC	CASSLGGISGKETQYF
few	TRBV15	-	TRBJ2-3	TGTGCCACCAGCAGACAGGCCCTCCTCACAGATACGCAGTATTTT	CATSRQALLTDTQYF
-	TRBV20-1	-	TRBJ1-2	TGCAGTGCTAGAGAACGGGCAGGCTATGGCTACACCTTC	CSARERAGYGYTF
many	TRBV12-3/TRBV12-4	TRBD2	TRBJ2-2	TGTGCCAGCACAGTGGCGGGAGCGGGCGGGGAGCTGTTTTTT	CASTVAGAGGELFF
many	TRBV4-2	TRBD2	TRBJ2-1	TGTGCCAGCAGCTCGACCGGGACTAGCGGGAGCCGAGAGCAGTTCTTC	CASSSTGTSGSREQFF
-	TRBV24-1	-	TRBJ2-5	TGTGCCACCAGTGATCATCGGAGGACTATAGAGACCCAGTACTTC	CATSDHRRTIETQYF